The 17 T cell receptor beta chains below all came from one sample that was sequenced in a study of blood T cell repertoires in COVID-19. Only in-frame clones appear in the TCRdb table, and some are missing; sequencing was by immunoSEQ multiplex PCR. The table shows approximately 13,000 clones, with 85% to 90% occurring only once. The sample consisted of peripheral blood. These receptors all stem from a man aged 45-65 years with active COVID-19.

The genes are TRBV4-3 and TRBJ2-7, with D hard to call. Trimming stripped 4 bases from V and 2 bases from J, with 12 bases between. This CDR3 is 14 amino acids long. Germline V gene data show CDR1 as LGHNA and CDR2 as YSLEER. The CDR3 DNA reads as TGCGCCAGCAGCCGCCAGACTGGCGCCTACGAGCAGTACTTC. Translating it yields CASSRQTGAYEQYF.

This clone was picked up a small number of times. The rearrangement uses TRBV4-2 and TRBJ2-1, with TRBD2 identical over 11 bases. The CDR3 extends over 16 amino acids. The V gene end was trimmed by 0 bases and the J gene end by 8 bases; junction bases not matched to a gene: 6. Germline V gives CDR1 LGHNA, CDR2 YNFKEQ. The CDR3: CASSQDWSSGGHEQFF. CDR3 in DNA: TGTGCCAGCAGCCAAGATTGGTCTAGCGGGGGGCATGAGCAGTTCTTC.

J is TRBJ1-1 and V is TRBV28; D may be TRBD1 (5 bases). Germline V gene lookup returns CDR1 MDHEN and CDR2 SYDVKM. The CDR3 loop spans 15 amino acids. The germline V and J ends were trimmed by 6 bases and 2 bases, with 16 bases remaining between them. This chain's CDR3 is CASRNSQGLNTEAFF. The CDR3, as DNA: TGTGCCAGCAGGAACAGTCAGGGACTTAACACTGAAGCTTTCTTT.

The J gene is TRBJ1-5, the V gene TRBV5-5, with D hard to call. CDR3 size: 12 residues. V was shortened by 0 bases and J by 7 bases, with 5 bases between the two germline ends. In germline, CDR1 is SGHKS, CDR2 YYEKEE (reference sequence). The CDR3 spells CASSLDGQPQHF. The CDR3 DNA reads TGTGCCAGCAGCTTGGACGGGCAGCCCCAGCATTTT. The entire variable domain, with the rest obtained from reference TRBV5-5 and TRBJ1-5, is as follows: DAGVTQSPTHLIKTRGQQVTLRCSPISGHKSVSWYQQVLGQGPQFIFQYYEKEERGRGNFPDRFSARQFPNYSSELNVNALLLGDSALYLCASSLDGQPQHFGDGTRLSIL.

The rearrangement links TRBV19 to TRBJ2-1; TRBD1 agrees at 7 bases. Trimming took 0 bases from V and 1 from J; bases not matched to a gene: 3. The germline gives CDR1 LNHDA, CDR2 SQIVND (reference sequence). CDR3 size: 16 residues. The CDR3, as DNA: TGTGCCAGTAGTATAGACCGGACAGGATCCTACAATGAGCAGTTCTTC. Protein sequence: CASSIDRTGSYNEQFF.

This clone has just one count. V gene TRBV5-1 combines with J gene TRBJ2-5; TRBD1 matches at 8 bases. This CDR3 contains 15 residues. CDR1 is SGHRS, CDR2 YFSETQ, per germline. V lost 0 bases to trimming and J lost 4 bases; unmatched junction nucleotides: 5. The CDR3 DNA reads TGCGCCAGCAGCTTGGTTGCAGGGGGCGGAGAGACCCAGTACTTC. This translates into CASSLVAGGGETQYF. Complete variable domain (other parts from reference TRBV5-1 and TRBJ2-5): KAGVTQTPRYLIKTRGQQVTLSCSPISGHRSVSWYQQTPGQGLQFLFEYFSETQRNKGNFPGRFSGRQFSNSRSEMNVSTLELGDSALYLCASSLVAGGGETQYFGPGTRLLVL.

This clone was found once. The chain has TRBV3-1 (or the pseudogene TRBV3-2) and TRBJ1-5, with D perhaps TRBD1 (5 bases). Looked up from germline, CDR1 is LGHDT and CDR2 is YNNKEL (reference sequence). The CDR3 covers 14 residues. Trimming shortened V by 3 bases and J by 7 bases, and 13 bases separated the two germline ends. The CDR3 here is CASSHGQGGQPQHF. CDR3 nucleotides: TGTGCCAGCAGCCATGGTCAGGGAGGGCAGCCCCAGCATTTT.

The V gene is TRBV4-1, the J gene TRBJ1-1, with D unclear. V gave up 6 bases and J gave up 3 bases, with 17 bases separating them. This CDR3 has 15 amino acids. In germline, CDR1 is MGHRA, CDR2 YSYEKL. CDR3 in DNA: TGCGCCAGCAGGACCCGGCCCCGGGGTTACACTGAAGCTTTCTTT. This translates into CASRTRPRGYTEAFF.

This chain uses TRBV7-2 with TRBJ2-1; 13 bases fit TRBD2. V lost 6 bases to trimming and J lost 9 bases; unmatched junction nucleotides: 14. This CDR3 contains 17 residues. Germline V gives CDR1 SGHTA, CDR2 FQGNSA. DNA of the CDR3: TGTGCCAGCAGACCCGGACTAGCGGGAGCCGTAGGAACTGAGCAGTTCTTC. Translation gives CASRPGLAGAVGTEQFF.

The gene calls are TRBV2 and TRBJ2-1; TRBD2 aligns across 11 bases. Germline CDR1 is SNHLY and CDR2 is FYNNEI. This CDR3 has 15 amino acids. The V gene end was trimmed by 7 bases and the J gene end by 9 bases; junction bases not matched to a gene: 11. The CDR3 is CASIKGLAGRREQFF. DNA of the CDR3: TGTGCCAGCATTAAAGGACTAGCGGGTCGGCGTGAGCAGTTCTTC.

The V call is TRBV10-2, the J call TRBJ2-7; no clear D. The CDR3 is 13 residues long. Germline V gene lookup returns CDR1 WSHSY and CDR2 SAAADI. Trimming stripped 3 bases from V and 1 base from J, with 7 bases between. CDR3 in amino acids: CASSDPGSYEQYF. CDR3 DNA sequence: TGCGCCAGCAGTGATCCGGGTTCCTACGAGCAGTACTTC.

The chain couples TRBV11-2 to TRBJ2-3, with TRBD1 identical over 7 bases. The germline V gene encodes CDR1 SGHAT and CDR2 FQNNGV. V lost 5 bases, J lost 0 bases, and 11 bases stayed unmatched. The CDR3 has 17 residues. CDR3 sequence reads: CASSEEEQGFSTDTQYF. The CDR3 nucleotides read TGTGCCAGCAGCGAAGAAGAACAGGGGTTCAGCACAGATACGCAGTATTTT.

The chain carries TRBV7-2 and TRBJ2-1; 10 bases match TRBD2. V lost 5 bases, J lost 7 bases, and 11 bases stayed unmatched. The germline CDR1 and CDR2 sequences are SGHTA and FQGNSA. The CDR3 is 16 amino acids. The CDR3 DNA reads TGTGCCAGCAGCCCCCAAGGAGCGGGAGGGCGGAATGAGCAGTTCTTC. Its protein product is CASSPQGAGGRNEQFF.

J is TRBJ1-3 and V is TRBV3-1 (or the pseudogene TRBV3-2); no firm D call. CDR1 and CDR2 from the germline V gene are LGHDT and YNNKEL (reference sequence). The CDR3 spans 15 residues. V lost 6 bases and J lost 4, with 16 bases in between. CDR3 residues: CASSIGELRGNTIYF. The CDR3 DNA reads as TGTGCCAGCAGTATAGGAGAACTGCGGGGAAACACCATATATTTT.

The J gene is TRBJ1-5, the V gene TRBV28, with D unclear. The CDR3 is 13 amino acids. The germline V and J ends were trimmed by 4 bases and 6 bases, with 10 bases remaining between them. From germline, CDR1 is MDHEN and CDR2 SYDVKM. CDR3 residues: CASSWGEGQPQHF. CDR3 DNA: TGTGCCAGCAGTTGGGGAGAAGGTCAGCCCCAGCATTTT.

The J gene is TRBJ2-7, the V gene TRBV5-6; the match to TRBD2 covers 9 bases. The V gene's germline CDR1 is SGHDT and CDR2 YYEEEE. V dropped 0 bases and J dropped 2; count of bases not matched to a gene: 6. This CDR3 region has 16 residues. The DNA of the CDR3 is TGTGCCAGCAGCTTGGGAGATAGCGGGAGACCCTACGAGCAGTACTTC. Its protein product is CASSLGDSGRPYEQYF.

The chain employs TRBV11-2 and TRBJ2-7, with a weak D call TRBD2 (6 bases). Trimming removed 5 bases at V and 7 bases at J, with 21 bases between. This CDR3 contains 15 residues. CDR1 and CDR2 (germline): SGHAT, FQNNGV. The CDR3 protein is CASSHRIRTEGEQYF. The CDR3 DNA sequence: TGTGCCAGCAGCCATAGGATCAGGACGGAGGGGGAGCAGTACTTC. Drawing the rest from reference TRBV11-2 and TRBJ2-7, the complete variable domain is EAGVAQSPRYKIIEKRQSVAFWCNPISGHATLYWYQQILGQGPKLLIQFQNNGVVDDSQLPKDRFSAERLKGVDSTLKIQPAKLEDSAVYLCASSHRIRTEGEQYFGPGTRLTVT.